The rows below give T cell receptor beta chains drawn from one sample of a study of beta chain features in type 1 diabetes. Measured with immunoSEQ multiplex PCR; TCRdb has only the in-frame clones, and not every one. The sample holds about 150,000 clones; over 7.5% are singletons and the top ten take approximately 2.3%. Sequences were obtained from central memory CD4+ T cells from blood. All receptors come from a young woman in good health. CDR3s include the opening cysteine and the closing phenylalanine or tryptophan. The D gene is left open where the match is weak. Clone size is shown for a subset of rows, as once, few, many or a class of expanded clone.

d_call	j_call	v_call	clone_size	cdr3_nt	cdr3_aa
TRBD2	TRBJ2-5	TRBV29-1	few	TGCAGCGTTGCGGACGGGGGGTCCCAAGAGACCCAGTACTTC	CSVADGGSQETQYF
TRBD2	TRBJ2-7	TRBV9	many	TGTGCCAGCAGCTTTAGCGGGGACTCCTACGAGCAGTACTTC	CASSFSGDSYEQYF
NA	TRBJ1-1	TRBV19	NA	TGTGCCAGTAGGGGAGAAATGGGCAGGACTGAAGCTTTCTTT	CASRGEMGRTEAFF
TRBD1	TRBJ2-6	TRBV29-1	few	TGCAGCGTTGTGGGACAGGGTTCTGGGGCCAACGTCCTGACTTTC	CSVVGQGSGANVLTF
NA	TRBJ1-1	TRBV21-1	few	TGTGCCAGCAGCTCAAACGAGGGACTGTGGGAAGCTTTCTTT	CASSSNEGLWEAFF
TRBD2	TRBJ2-3	TRBV18	few	TGTGCCAGCTCATCCTTGGCTAGCGGGCTCACAGATACGCAGTATTTT	CASSSLASGLTDTQYF
TRBD2	TRBJ2-1	TRBV7-2	few	TGTGCCAGCAGCTTAGCAGGACTAGCGGGACTAAATGAGCAGTTCTTC	CASSLAGLAGLNEQFF
NA	TRBJ2-2	TRBV27	NA	TGTGCCAGCAGACCCCTGACAGCGAACACCGGGGAGCTGTTTTTT	CASRPLTANTGELFF
NA	TRBJ1-2	TRBV5-6	NA	TGTGCCAGCAGCTTACCCGTGGGCGGCTACACCTTC	CASSLPVGGYTF
NA	TRBJ1-1	TRBV7-2	NA	TGTGCCAGCAGCTTAGGCGGCAGGAGGACTGAAGCTTTCTTT	CASSLGGRRTEAFF
TRBD1	TRBJ2-2	TRBV23-1	few	TGCGCCAGCAGTCAATCGGGGACAGGGTATCCCGGGGAGCTGTTTTTT	CASSQSGTGYPGELFF
TRBD2	TRBJ2-2	TRBV7-2	NA	TGTGCCAGCAGAACGACTAGCGGGGGGAACACCGGGGAGCTGTTTTTT	CASRTTSGGNTGELFF
NA	TRBJ2-2	TRBV9	NA	TGTGCCAGCAGCGTTCCACGCGGGGCTAACACCGGGGAGCTGTTTTTT	CASSVPRGANTGELFF
TRBD1	TRBJ2-1	TRBV25-1	few	TGTGCCAGCCACCGACAGGGGCGGTTGTTCTTC	CASHRQGRLFF
TRBD1	TRBJ2-7	TRBV19	few	TGTGCCAGTAGAAGGGACAGGGGCGAGCAGTACTTC	CASRRDRGEQYF
TRBD1	TRBJ2-5	TRBV18	NA	TGTGCCAGCTCACCACCTCCAGGGGGAGAGACCCAGTACTTC	CASSPPPGGETQYF
TRBD2	TRBJ2-5	TRBV19	NA	TGTGCCAGTAGTACCCTTCTAGCGGGCCAAGAGACCCAGTACTTC	CASSTLLAGQETQYF
NA	TRBJ2-7	TRBV7-3	few	TGTGCCAGCAGCCCTCAGGGAGGCGGGGCGTTCGACGAGCAGTACTTC	CASSPQGGGAFDEQYF
TRBD2	TRBJ2-1	TRBV11-3	few	TGTGCCAGCAGCTCGACTAGCGGGGGCAATGAGCAGTTCTTC	CASSSTSGGNEQFF
NA	TRBJ1-2	TRBV29-1	NA	TGCAGCGCGTTTGGTGGGGCAGGAGATGGCTACACCTTC	CSAFGGAGDGYTF
TRBD2	TRBJ2-3	TRBV6-6	NA	TGTGCCAGCAGTTACGATACGGGAGGAAGCGCAGATACGCAGTATTTT	CASSYDTGGSADTQYF
TRBD1	TRBJ1-1	TRBV27	few	TGTGCCAGCAGTCCCACCTGGACAGGGGGGACTGAAGCTTTCTTT	CASSPTWTGGTEAFF
NA	TRBJ2-2	TRBV5-1	few	TGCGCCAGCAGCTTGGCTCCAGGGGGGGAGCTGTTTTTT	CASSLAPGGELFF
NA	TRBJ2-7	TRBV21-1	NA	TGTGCCAGCAGCAAGAGGTCTTCCTACGAGCAGTACTTC	CASSKRSSYEQYF
TRBD2	TRBJ2-1	TRBV25-1	NA	TGTGCCAGCAGTGGCGGGACTAGCGGGGGAAATGAGCAGTTCTTC	CASSGGTSGGNEQFF
NA	TRBJ1-2	TRBV5-1	few	TGCGCCAGCAGCTCCGCCACCGGGAGGAATGGCTACACCTTC	CASSSATGRNGYTF
NA	TRBJ2-7	TRBV7-9	many	TGTGCCAGCAGCTCGGAGTACGAGCAGTACTTC	CASSSEYEQYF